The T cell receptor (beta chain) described here comes from a study of OX40 agonist ivuxolimab in advanced cancers. Regarding the complete study: Ivuxolimab, which targeted the costimulatory receptor OX40 (CD134), was an agonistic, fully human IgG2 monoclonal antibody. Intravenous ivuxolimab was administered to patients every 2 weeks at six dose levels: 0.01, 0.1, 0.3, 1.5, 3 and 10 mg/kg. Among the 52 dose-escalation patients, about 20 had hepatocellular carcinoma, roughly 15 melanoma, 9 renal cell carcinoma and 9 head and neck cancer. A male proportion of under 85% and a mean age of 60 years, ranging from roughly 23 to 80, were recorded for the dose-escalation cohort. Prior anti-PD-1, anti-PD-L1 or anti-CTLA-4 therapy was permitted, and checkpoint inhibitors had been received by under 50% of dose-escalation patients. Partial responses occurred in three dose-escalation patients, of whom one had hepatocellular carcinoma and two had cutaneous melanoma. The point of sequencing TCRbeta in the periphery was to test whether ivuxolimab changed TCR sequence diversity and drove clonal T-cell expansion. The monotherapy dose-escalation portion (N of about 50 patients) of the phase I ivuxolimab trial is reported in the paper.

For sequencing of the TCRbeta CDR3 region, genomic DNA was extracted from the sorted cells. The immunoSEQ Assay was used for sequencing of TCRbeta CDR3 regions. As stored in TCRdb, this immuneACCESS dataset retains in-frame rearrangements with V and J assigned. A fraction of the clones does not appear; measured against another copy, unresolved V genes explain less than half of the discrepancy, and the remainder lacks a known reason. The sample has 50,000 to 70,000 clones on record, around 93% of them singletons. The ten largest clonotypes hold around 0.42% of the sample. CDR1 and CDR2 (SGHRS, YFSETQ) derive from the germline V gene. From the cysteine through the phenylalanine, the CDR3 covers 15 amino acids. The CDR3 DNA has 45 bases and is translated from base 1. V is shortened by 2 bases, J by 0 bases, and the region joining them spans 11 bases. On the study overall, not on this receptor specifically: Low levels of normalized T-cell clonal expansion were also seen in some patients who did not respond. In partial responders in the 0.1-3.0 mg/kg groups, normalized peripheral clonal expansion was found to be among the lowest, especially among CD8+ T cells. The antigen specificity of the clonally expanded peripheral T cells was not determined. At doses from 0.1 to 3.0 mg/kg, clonal expansion was seen in both CD4+ and CD8+ blood T cells between baseline and week 6. On average, CD8+ T cells showed more expanded clones than CD4+ T cells after ivuxolimab.

A remark on this clone: It has no known antigen specificity. The sample holds no much larger clone one base away, and base qualities are not on file.

The trial excluded patients who had a history of autoimmune disease or were on systemic immunosuppression. Peripheral blood for TCR sequencing was collected from all dose cohorts at baseline, on cycle 4 day 1, and on cycle 7 day 1. The samples were taken from a phase I, first-in-human, multicenter, open-label dose-escalation trial of ivuxolimab. Adults with locally advanced or metastatic head and neck squamous cell, hepatocellular, melanoma or renal cell carcinoma were enrolled in the trial. Before TCR sequencing, CD4+ T cells and CD8+ T cells were sorted from peripheral blood as separate populations.

Sequencing was performed on CD4+ or CD8+ T cells sorted from blood, taken in a trial of the OX40 agonist ivuxolimab. The source is an adult with an advanced solid tumor such as melanoma, head and neck, liver or kidney cancer. The rearrangement combines TRBV5-1 with TRBJ1-1; tentative D gene TRBD1, with 6 bases matching. The sequenced DNA is TGCGCCAGCAGCTTAAGGGGGACATTGAACACTGAAGCTTTCTTT. Its coded protein is CASSLRGTLNTEAFF.